These 10 T cell receptor beta chains came from one sample sequenced in a study of T cells in women clearing cervical HPV infection (dated by TCRdb to the late 2010s). Libraries were prepared through the immunoSEQ multiplex PCR assay. TCRdb took over this immuneACCESS table, retaining in-frame rearrangements with V and J assigned. Such tables are incomplete; in checked studies, under half of the missing clones stem from an unresolved V gene, and the remainder is unexplained. The sample table holds about 25,000 clones. Of the sample, 3.7% falls within the top ten clones. Sequencing was done on a sample of blood buffy coat. The receptors originated from a woman aged 18 to 75 with a cervical HPV16 infection that either progressed to CIN3+ or cleared (not recorded which).

Turning to this clone: The read stops 3 residues short of the end of the CDR3; the missing end is completed from the germline J gene. The gene calls are TRBV7-8 and TRBJ2-1; tentative D call: TRBD2 (5 bases). The CDR3 has 13 residues. V lost 1 base, J lost 9 bases, and 10 bases lay in between. The germline CDR1 and CDR2 sequences are SGHVS and FQNEAQ. CDR3 loop: CASSLEDFGEQFF. The CDR3 bases that were read are TGTGCCAGCAGCTTAGAGGACTTCGGTGAG. The whole variable domain, remainder taken from reference TRBV7-8 and TRBJ2-1, is GAGVSQSPRYKVAKRGQDVALRCDPISGHVSLFWYQQALGQGPEFLTYFQNEAQLDKSGLPSDRFFAERPEGSVSTLKIQRTQQEDSAVYLCASSLEDFGEQFFGPGTRLTVL.

This clone ranks as medium-sized in terms of frequency. The read ends 3 residues shy of where the CDR3 ends; the end is completed using the germline J gene. The V gene is TRBV18, the J gene TRBJ2-3; no reliable D call. Germline CDR1 and CDR2: KGHSH and LQKENI. V gave up 2 bases and J gave up 0 bases, with 12 bases separating them. The CDR3 consists of 16 residues. Partial CDR3 DNA: TGTGCCAGCTCACCATTTGGGCAGTCAAGCACAGATACG. This sequence encodes CASSPFGQSSTDT. The full CDR3 protein reads CASSPFGQSSTDTQYF.

Comment on this clone: The read ends 3 residues before the CDR3 terminus; that terminus is restored from the germline J gene. The V call is TRBV7-3, the J call TRBJ1-2; 7 positions agree with TRBD1. The CDR3 spans 15 residues. CDR1 is SGHTA, CDR2 FQGTGA, per germline. Germline trimming cut 3 bases from V and 4 bases from J; bases unmatched to any gene: 8. CDR3 amino acids: CASSFDREAPYGYTF. The sequenced CDR3 bases are TGTGCCAGCAGCTTCGACAGGGAGGCACCCTATGGC.

In regard to this clone: Sequence at one end of the junction differs from germline and may be a read error. The read is 3 residues too short to cover the CDR3 end, so that end is filled in from the germline J gene. The chain is built from TRBV5-6 and TRBJ1-6; TRBD1 agrees at 8 bases. Germline CDR1 is SGHDT and CDR2 is YYEEEE. CDR3 length equals 15 residues. The sequenced part of the CDR3 DNA is TGTGTCAGCAGCTTTGGTCAGGGGGCTGATTCACCC. It specifies CVSSFGQGADSP. The CDR3 reads in full as CVSSFGQGADSPLHF.

Details on this clone: The read ends 3 residues early relative to the CDR3; the germline J gene fills the gap. This chain joins TRBV6-2 or TRBV6-3 and TRBJ2-3; 7 bases are shared with TRBD2. This CDR3 contains 16 residues. In germline, CDR1 is MNHEY, CDR2 SVGEGT. The V segment lost 8 bases and the J segment 4 bases; nucleotides outside the gene matches: 15. CDR3 region: CASSPPLAEGPDTQYF. The covered CDR3 bases are TGTGCCAGCTCCCCCCCCCTAGCGGAGGGACCAGATACG.

Incomplete CDR3 DNA: TGTGCCAGCAGCTCTGATAGCGGGTTCTACGAG. Its protein is CASSSDSGFYE. The entire CDR3 protein is CASSSDSGFYEQYF. The chain has TRBV7-9 and TRBJ2-7, with TRBD2 matching 7 bases. The read stops 3 residues short of the end of the CDR3; the missing end is completed from the germline J gene. The CDR3 sequence is 14 residues long. J lost 3 bases, V lost 4 bases, and 6 bases had no gene match. Per the germline V gene, CDR1 is SEHNR and CDR2 is FQNEAQ (reference sequence).

On this clone itself: The read gets to within 3 residues of the CDR3 end, and the germline J gene fills in the rest. This chain connects TRBV30 to TRBJ1-5; the match to TRBD1 covers 8 bases. The CDR3 consists of 15 residues. V lost 3 bases to trimming and J lost 3 bases; unmatched junction nucleotides: 7. Germline CDR1 and CDR2: GTSNPN and SVGIG (reference sequence). CDR3 protein: CAWSPGTGINQPQHF. CDR3 DNA (partial): TGTGCCTGGAGCCCCGGGACAGGCATCAATCAGCCC.

In regard to this clone: From the germline J gene comes the end of the CDR3, since the read stops 3 residues before it. This chain joins TRBV7-9 and TRBJ1-5, with a tentative D call TRBD1 (6 bases). The CDR3 is 11 amino acids. The germline gives CDR1 SEHNR, CDR2 FQNEAQ (reference sequence). The CDR3 spells CASSLQGPQHF. CDR3 DNA, as far as it was read: TGTGCCAGCAGCCTACAGGGTCCC.

Regarding this clone: The read comes to an end 3 residues before the CDR3 does, leaving the germline J gene to fill in the end. The chain couples TRBV5-1 to TRBJ1-4, with a possible D match to TRBD1 (5 bases). The V gene lost 0 bases and the J gene lost 5 bases, with 11 bases spanning the gap. There are 15 residues in the CDR3. Germline assignment: CDR1 SGHRS and CDR2 YFSETQ. Incomplete CDR3 DNA: TGCGCCAGCAGCTTGGGGGGCAGGTTAAATGAAAAA. This codes for CASSLGGRLNEK. In full, the CDR3 reads CASSLGGRLNEKLFF.

To note about this clone: The read terminates 3 residues before the CDR3 end, so the remaining end is supplied by the germline J gene. The chain couples TRBV18 to TRBJ2-3, with 7 bases aligning to TRBD1. Looked up from germline, CDR1 is KGHSH and CDR2 is LQKENI. V shed 4 bases and J 2 bases; nucleotides not matched to a gene: 9. The CDR3 sequence is 16 residues long. CDR3 DNA, as far as it was read: TGTGCCAGCTCACTAAGAGGACAGGTGCACACAGATACG. Protein: CASSLRGQVHTDT. The entire CDR3 protein is CASSLRGQVHTDTQYF.